This is a list of T cell receptor beta chains from one sample in a study of regulatory T cells in long-lasting Graves disease. TCRdb itself ran the multiplex PCR reads through MiXCR, one entry per CDR3 protein. The repertoire holds about 470,000 distinct CDR3 sequences, with about 20% as singletons. The sample was peripheral blood mononuclear cells (PBMCs), taken when the disease was refractory, from a patient treated with antithyroid drugs. These receptors were taken from a female donor with Graves disease. The CDR3 runs from the conserved cysteine through the conserved F or W. Each record gives: J gene, CDR3 length, V gene, CDR3 protein.

TRBJ2-1	14	TRBV19	CASSISFSYNEQFF
TRBJ2-7	15	TRBV5-1	CASSSQGSPSYEQYF
TRBJ2-5	16	TRBV24-1	CATSDPLGPNRETQYF
TRBJ2-7	16	TRBV2	CASSEAHRVSGPEQYF
TRBJ2-2	13	TRBV12-3/TRBV12-4	CASRGDWGGELFF
TRBJ2-1	15	TRBV5-1	CASSFGRGIHNEQFF
TRBJ2-7	15	TRBV12-3/TRBV12-4	CASSPGQGARFEQYF
TRBJ1-2	12	TRBV2	CARSGTGYGYTF
TRBJ2-2	15	TRBV2	CASSEDRGRTGELFF
TRBJ2-5	17	TRBV7-2	CASSLAGRTSFQETQYF
TRBJ2-5	15	TRBV7-9	CASSSSSQDRMGGFF
TRBJ2-1	14	TRBV25-1	CASREIGGPNEQFF
TRBJ1-5	11	TRBV6-5	CASSSGQIRHF
TRBJ1-3	14	TRBV20-1	CSARRSASGNTIYF
TRBJ1-1	13	TRBV6-1	CASSHTRGTEAFF
TRBJ2-3	15	TRBV7-3	CASSFSGPPSNTQYF
TRBJ1-1	13	TRBV7-2	CASSLGGTDEAFF
TRBJ2-2	20	TRBV9	CASSVWDRGAREPNTGELFF
TRBJ1-5	15	TRBV6-5	CASSYGRGASQPQHF
TRBJ1-1	15	TRBV11-2	CASSLQRSPNTEAFF
TRBJ2-3	13	TRBV29-1	CSVEVGVADTQYF
TRBJ2-5	15	TRBV7-2	CASSSRQGYTETQYF
TRBJ2-5	18	TRBV4-1	CASSQDMELAGVPETQYF
TRBJ1-5	18	TRBV6-5	CASSYLIQGSYVSQPQHF
TRBJ2-1	14	TRBV7-9	CASSGSGNNNEQFF
TRBJ2-7	12	TRBV29-1	CSVQGTIYEQYF
TRBJ2-5	15	TRBV7-8	CASSLGLRPGETQYF
TRBJ1-2	14	TRBV5-1	CASSPAGTNYGYTF
TRBJ1-2	14	TRBV19	CASSVGGSGYGYTF
TRBJ1-2	13	TRBV9	CASSDTGSHGYTF
TRBJ2-7	13	TRBV6-1	CASTSTRNYEQYF
TRBJ1-5	14	TRBV20-1	CSAKSPGSSQPQHF
TRBJ2-2	17	TRBV6-2/TRBV6-3	CASSYSIFRGNTGELFF
TRBJ2-7	15	TRBV7-9	CASSLAGDFTYEQYF
TRBJ2-5	15	TRBV7-7	CASSPGDGTQETQYF
TRBJ2-7	17	TRBV7-9	CASSFGPHNGGRHEQYF
TRBJ2-7	13	TRBV28	CASSPLGRYEQYF
TRBJ2-2	14	TRBV20-1	CSARAGARTGELFF
TRBJ2-5	13	TRBV15	CATSRDPEETQYF
TRBJ2-7	18	TRBV5-1	CASSPFRLAGTSSYEQYF
TRBJ1-3	14	TRBV5-5	CASRFQGSGNTIYF
TRBJ1-2	14	TRBV6-2/TRBV6-3	CASSDLPGAYGYTF
TRBJ2-2	17	TRBV3-1	CASSQVSGRALGGELFF
TRBJ1-1	10	TRBV29-1	CSVGDHEAFF
TRBJ1-2	14	TRBV29-1	CSVEVTGAYYGYTF
TRBJ2-4	12	TRBV28	CASSFLVNIQYF
TRBJ2-7	13	TRBV4-3	CASSQDLGNEQYF
TRBJ1-1	13	TRBV20-1	CSASLRQGRVAFF
TRBJ2-3	15	TRBV7-2	CASSLARSRADTQYF
TRBJ2-5	14	TRBV7-9	CASSPVLDQETQYF
TRBJ2-3	16	TRBV9	CASSSFPGVSTDTQYF
TRBJ2-2	16	TRBV14	CASSQGPRSKAGELFF
TRBJ2-7	18	TRBV10-3	CAISEGRGQSDLHYEQYF
TRBJ1-2	15	TRBV6-2/TRBV6-3	CASSYTGRGGYGYTF
TRBJ2-7	14	TRBV7-9	CASSVTQGHYEQYF
TRBJ2-5	12	TRBV6-2/TRBV6-3	CASSYPPETQYF
TRBJ1-4	13	TRBV12-3/TRBV12-4	CASSRGGSEKLFF
TRBJ2-4	15	TRBV5-4	CASSRGQVAKNIQYF
TRBJ2-5	15	TRBV7-9	CASSSLGGAVETQYF
TRBJ2-7	14	TRBV6-1	CASSASGRSYEQYF